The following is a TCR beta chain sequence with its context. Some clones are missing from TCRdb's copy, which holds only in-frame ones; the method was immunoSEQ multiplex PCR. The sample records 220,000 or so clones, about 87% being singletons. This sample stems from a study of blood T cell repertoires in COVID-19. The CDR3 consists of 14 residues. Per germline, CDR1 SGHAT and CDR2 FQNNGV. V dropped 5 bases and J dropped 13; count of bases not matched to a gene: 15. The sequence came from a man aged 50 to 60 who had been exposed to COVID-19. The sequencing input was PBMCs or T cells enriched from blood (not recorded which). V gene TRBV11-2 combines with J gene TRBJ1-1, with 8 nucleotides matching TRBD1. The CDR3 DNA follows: TGTGCCAGCAGCGGATACCGGGACAGGTCATTGGGTTTCTTT. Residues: CASSGYRDRSLGFF. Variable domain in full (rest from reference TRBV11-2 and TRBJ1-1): EAGVAQSPRYKIIEKRQSVAFWCNPISGHATLYWYQQILGQGPKLLIQFQNNGVVDDSQLPKDRFSAERLKGVDSTLKIQPAKLEDSAVYLCASSGYRDRSLGFFGQGTRLTVV.